This T cell receptor beta chain was captured in a study of T cell responses to AZD1222 COVID-19 vaccine. Regarding the study as a whole: White British donors predominated, females outnumbered males, and clonal diversity was possibly underestimated.

J gave up 5 bases and V 0 bases, and 9 bases lay outside the gene matches. Per germline, CDR1 MGHRA and CDR2 YSYEKL. This CDR3 region has 16 residues. A note on this clone: Its antigen remains unknown.

Clones were read by immunoSEQ multiplex PCR, and TCRdb kept only the in-frame ones, dropping some. Here the sample spans around 260,000 clones, 85% to 95% being singletons. The rearrangement joins TRBV4-1 to TRBJ1-2; 7 nucleotides align to TRBD1. The TCR originated in an adult in good health. Sequencing was performed on peripheral blood, taken on day 0 of AZD1222 vaccination. The CDR3 protein is CASSQDPGTAWYGYTF. The CDR3 DNA reads TGCGCCAGCAGCCAAGATCCCGGGACAGCATGGTATGGCTACACCTTC.